A single count supports the clone carrying this T cell receptor beta chain. The antigen remains undetermined. V was trimmed by 1 base and J by 8 bases, leaving 12 bases between them. Per the germline V gene, CDR1 is LGHNA and CDR2 is YSLEER. This CDR3 region has 15 residues. Clones were sequenced by immunoSEQ multiplex PCR, and TCRdb holds only the in-frame ones, with some missing. The sample lists about 120,000 clones, 75% to 90% occurring once. This sample was included in a study of OX40 agonist ivuxolimab in advanced cancers. In the study overall: A mean age of approximately 60 years, range about 20 to 90, was recorded, and 80% to 90% were male.

Study results and caveats: Those patients achieving a partial response at 0.1-3.0 mg/kg showed among the lowest clonal expansion.

Autoimmune disease history or systemic immunosuppression barred patients. Baseline, cycle 4 day 1, and cycle 7 day 1 were the blood sampling points. Sequences were derived from CD4+ or CD8+ T cells sorted from blood, sampled in a trial of the OX40 agonist ivuxolimab. This chain connects TRBV4-3 to TRBJ1-6; D remains ambiguous. The sequence came from an adult with an advanced solid tumor such as melanoma, head and neck, liver or kidney cancer. The CDR3 nucleotides are TGCGCCAGCAGCCAAGCCGGGGAGCGTGATTCACCCCTCCACTTT. It is translated as CASSQAGERDSPLHF.